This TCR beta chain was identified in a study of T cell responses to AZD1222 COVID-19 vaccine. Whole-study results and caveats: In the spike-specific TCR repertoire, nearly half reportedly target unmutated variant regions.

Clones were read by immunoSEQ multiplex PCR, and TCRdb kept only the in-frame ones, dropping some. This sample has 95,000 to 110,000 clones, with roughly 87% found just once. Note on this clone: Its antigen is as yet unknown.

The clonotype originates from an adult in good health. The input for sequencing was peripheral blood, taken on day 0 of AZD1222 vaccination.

CDR3: CASSRSGGAETQYF. DNA of the CDR3: TGTGCCAGCTCCCGGTCAGGGGGGGCAGAGACCCAGTACTTC. The rearrangement uses TRBV18 and TRBJ2-5, with D perhaps matching TRBD1 or TRBD2 (7 bases each). V lost 6 bases, J lost 4 bases, and 15 bases lay in between. Germline-derived CDR1 and CDR2 are KGHSH and LQKENI. The CDR3 totals 14 residues.